Here is one T cell receptor (beta chain) with its context. The data originate from a study of identical twins. Germline loops: CDR1 KGHSH, CDR2 LQKENI. The CDR3 loop spans 12 amino acids. One entry per CDR3 protein results from TCRdb running MiXCR on the 5' RACE reads. The sample holds 690,000 or so distinct CDR3 sequences, 8.6% seen once. This same sample was also taken into another study, of yellow fever vaccine responses in identical twins.

The origin of this receptor is a woman under 30 in good health. The sample consisted of PBMCs. The chain employs TRBV18 and TRBJ2-3; D is ambiguous. For the CDR3, the DNA is TGTGCTGCGGCCGAGGGCACAGATACGCAGTATTTT. It translates to CAAAEGTDTQYF.